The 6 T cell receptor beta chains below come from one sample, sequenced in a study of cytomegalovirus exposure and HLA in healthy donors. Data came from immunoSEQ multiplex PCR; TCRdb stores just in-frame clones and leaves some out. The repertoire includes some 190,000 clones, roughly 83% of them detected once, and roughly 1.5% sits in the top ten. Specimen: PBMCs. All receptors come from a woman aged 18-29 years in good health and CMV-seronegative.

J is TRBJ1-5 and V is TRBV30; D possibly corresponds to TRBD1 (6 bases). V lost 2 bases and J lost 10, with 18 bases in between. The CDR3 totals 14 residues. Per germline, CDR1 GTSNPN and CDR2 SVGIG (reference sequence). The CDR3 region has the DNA TGTGCCTGGAGTCCAGGGGCCGCCCTGTCCCCCCAGCATTTT. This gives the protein CAWSPGAALSPQHF. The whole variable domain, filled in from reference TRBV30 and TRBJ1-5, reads SQTIHQWPATLVQPVGSPLSLECTVEGTSNPNLYWYRQAAGRGLQLLFYSVGIGQISSEVPQNLSASRPQDRQFILSSKKLLLSDSGFYLCAWSPGAALSPQHFGDGTRLSIL.

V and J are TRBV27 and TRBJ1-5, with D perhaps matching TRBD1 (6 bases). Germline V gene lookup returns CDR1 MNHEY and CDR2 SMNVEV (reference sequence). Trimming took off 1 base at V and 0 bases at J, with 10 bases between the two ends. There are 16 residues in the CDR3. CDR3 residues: CASSLLWTDSNQPQHF. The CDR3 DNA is TGTGCCAGCAGTTTATTGTGGACAGATAGCAATCAGCCCCAGCATTTT.

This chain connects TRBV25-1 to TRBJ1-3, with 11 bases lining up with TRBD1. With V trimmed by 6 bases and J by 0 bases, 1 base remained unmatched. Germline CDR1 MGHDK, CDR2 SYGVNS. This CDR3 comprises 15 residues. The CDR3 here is CASRGQGDSGNTIYF. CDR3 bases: TGTGCCAGCAGGGGACAGGGGGACTCTGGAAACACCATATATTTT.

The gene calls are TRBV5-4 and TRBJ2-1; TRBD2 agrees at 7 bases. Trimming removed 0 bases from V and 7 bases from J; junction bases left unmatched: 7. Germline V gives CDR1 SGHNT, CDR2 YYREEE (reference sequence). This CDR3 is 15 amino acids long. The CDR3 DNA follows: TGTGCCAGCAGCTTGGTGGGGCTAGCGGATAATGAGCAGTTCTTC. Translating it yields CASSLVGLADNEQFF.

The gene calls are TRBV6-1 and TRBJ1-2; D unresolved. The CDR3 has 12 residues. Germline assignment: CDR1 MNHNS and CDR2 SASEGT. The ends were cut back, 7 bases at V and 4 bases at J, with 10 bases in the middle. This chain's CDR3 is CASTSRVYGYTF. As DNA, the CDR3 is TGTGCCAGCACCTCAAGAGTCTATGGCTACACCTTC.

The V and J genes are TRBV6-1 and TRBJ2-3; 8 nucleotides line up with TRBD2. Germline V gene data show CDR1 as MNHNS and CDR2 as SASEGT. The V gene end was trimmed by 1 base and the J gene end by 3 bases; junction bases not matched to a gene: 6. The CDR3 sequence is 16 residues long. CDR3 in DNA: TGTGCCAGCAGTGAAGTCTTGCGCGGGGGGACAGATACGCAGTATTTT. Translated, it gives CASSEVLRGGTDTQYF.